This T cell receptor beta chain stems from a study of T cell responses to AZD1222 COVID-19 vaccine (dated by TCRdb to about 2021). Broadly, across the study: Because spike-specific TCR depth and breadth did not differ between the two schedules, AZD1222 recipients who got a second dose at roughly 4 weeks were pooled with those who got a second dose at roughly 12 weeks. A total of 230 to 250 trial participants underwent TCR sequencing, of whom 200 to 220 had received two doses of AZD1222 and some 25 had received two doses of the MenACWY control vaccine. Trial participants were enrolled by age into subgroups of 18-55, 56-69 and 70-plus years, and around 150, 29 and 61 TCR-sequenced participants, respectively, were included in these subgroups.

The CDR3 regions of human TCRbeta chains were analyzed by immunosequencing. Turning to the authors' computational methods: Repertoire TCRs were matched against a reference library of SARS-CoV-2-specific TCRs generated with the MIRA antigen-specificity platform. Breadth was defined as the fraction of unique TCRs that were SARS-CoV-2-associated. Depth was defined as the fraction of total T cells that were SARS-CoV-2-associated. Each spike-specific TCR was assigned to its reactive spike region and to a CD4 or CD8 class using the MIRA data. Log10-transformed breadth and depth values were compared by one-way ANOVA with Sidak's multiple comparisons tests. Sourced from immuneACCESS, this table was stored by TCRdb with only in-frame sequences that have V and J called. A share of the clones is absent; for the studies checked, an unresolved V gene accounts for under half, and the remainder has no known explanation. V and J calls and clone size are copied from that table; D and trimming were computed from the DNA. The sample table contains roughly 110,000 clones; only one count was recorded for 90% of them. Approximately 4.7% of the sample belongs to the ten largest clones.

The meaning of the sample's time point label: baseline before first vaccination. Vaccinee samples were obtained from the UK trials COV001 and COV002, which included a single-blind randomized controlled phase 2/3 trial of AZD1222 (ChAdOx1 nCoV-19) in healthy adults. For TCRbeta chain sequencing, PBMC samples were collected from trial participants at day 0 and at day 28 after the second dose. The germline V gene encodes CDR1 SGDLS and CDR2 YYNGEE. The CDR3, from cysteine to phenylalanine, totals 16 residues. The read is trimmed to its CDR3 DNA, 48 bases read in frame from base 1. V is shortened by 2 bases, J by 0 bases, and the region joining them spans 11 bases. What the work shows at the level of the full study, not this receptor alone: Most participants were white British and females outnumbered males, and the authors suggested that clonal diversity may have been underestimated. CD4 TCRs associated with the vaccine covered the entire spike protein, and the dominant responses were in regions 160-218 and 743-854. In the small 56-69-year group, the increase in depth fell short of significance, most likely because of low power. Only a handful of AZD1222 recipients were SARS-CoV-2 seropositive at baseline, limiting conclusions about previously exposed vaccinees. After two AZD1222 doses, both the breadth and the depth of spike-specific TCRs were significantly higher than at day 0 and than in MenACWY recipients. Because no day 14 peak-response samples were available, repertoires were characterized only after the peak T cell response. Nearly half of unique spike-specific TCRs reportedly recognized epitopes outside regions mutated in the B.1.351 and B.1.1.7 variants.

As concerns this clone: Its binding antigen is unknown. The sample holds no much larger clone one base away, and base qualities are not on file.

The material sequenced was peripheral blood, taken on day 0 of AZD1222 vaccination. Recombination linked TRBV9 to TRBJ2-2; the D gene lacks a confident call. The sequence came from an adult in good health. The CDR3 protein: CASSVSGQPNTGELFF. The nucleotide sequence reads TGTGCCAGCAGCGTGAGTGGGCAGCCGAACACCGGGGAGCTGTTTTTT.